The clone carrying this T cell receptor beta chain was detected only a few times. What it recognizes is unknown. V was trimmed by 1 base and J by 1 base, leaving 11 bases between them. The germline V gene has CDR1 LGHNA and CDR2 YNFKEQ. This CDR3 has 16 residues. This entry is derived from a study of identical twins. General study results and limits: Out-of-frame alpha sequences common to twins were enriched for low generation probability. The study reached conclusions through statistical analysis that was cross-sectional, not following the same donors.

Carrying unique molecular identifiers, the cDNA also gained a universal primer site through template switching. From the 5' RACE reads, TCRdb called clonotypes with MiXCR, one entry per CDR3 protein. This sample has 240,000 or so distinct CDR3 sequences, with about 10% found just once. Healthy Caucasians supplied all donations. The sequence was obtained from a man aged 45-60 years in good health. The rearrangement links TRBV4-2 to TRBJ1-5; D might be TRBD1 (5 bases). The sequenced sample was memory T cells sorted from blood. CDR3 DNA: TGTGCCAGCAGCCAAGGGGGGACTGCGAGCAATCAGCCCCAGCATTTT. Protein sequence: CASSQGGTASNQPQHF.